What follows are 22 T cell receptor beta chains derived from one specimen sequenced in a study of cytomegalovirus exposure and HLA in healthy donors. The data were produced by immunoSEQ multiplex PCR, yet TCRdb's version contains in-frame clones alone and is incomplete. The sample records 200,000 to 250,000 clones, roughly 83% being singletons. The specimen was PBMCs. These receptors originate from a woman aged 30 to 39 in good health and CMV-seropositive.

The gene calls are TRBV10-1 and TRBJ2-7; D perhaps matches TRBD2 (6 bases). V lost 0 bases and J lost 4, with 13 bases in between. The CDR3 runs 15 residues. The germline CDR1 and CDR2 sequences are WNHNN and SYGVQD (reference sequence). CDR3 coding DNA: TGCGCCAGCAGTGAGTCGGGCACGCGGGGATACGAGCAGTACTTC. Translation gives CASSESGTRGYEQYF.

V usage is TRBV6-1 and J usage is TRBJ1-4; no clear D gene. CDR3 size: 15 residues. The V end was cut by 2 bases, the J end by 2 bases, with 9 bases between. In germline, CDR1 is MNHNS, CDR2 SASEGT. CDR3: CASSEFPRTNEKLFF. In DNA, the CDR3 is TGTGCCAGCAGTGAATTCCCGAGGACTAATGAAAAACTGTTTTTT.

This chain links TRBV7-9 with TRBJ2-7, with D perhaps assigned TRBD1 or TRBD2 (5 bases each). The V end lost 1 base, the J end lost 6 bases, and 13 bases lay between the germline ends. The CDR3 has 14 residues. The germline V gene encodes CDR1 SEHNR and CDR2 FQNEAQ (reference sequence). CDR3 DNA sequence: TGTGCCAGCAGCTTAGTAAGGGGACGCCTCGAGCAGTACTTC. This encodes CASSLVRGRLEQYF.

CDR3 DNA sequence: TGTGCCAGCAGTGGGGTTTCCTCCTACAATGAGCAGTTCTTC. Translation: CASSGVSSYNEQFF. The chain carries TRBV2 and TRBJ2-1; D not certain. Germline V gene sequence: CDR1 SNHLY, CDR2 FYNNEI. The CDR3 consists of 14 residues. Trimming left V 4 bases short and J 0 bases short, with 7 bases between.

The CDR3 coding sequence is TGTGCCAGCAGTGGAGTGGGGTACACTGAAGCTTTCTTT. It specifies CASSGVGYTEAFF. This sequence joins TRBV6-1 and TRBJ1-1; D not certain. Trimming removed 4 bases at V and 3 bases at J, with 9 bases between. The germline CDR1 and CDR2 sequences are MNHNS and SASEGT. The CDR3 extends over 13 amino acids.

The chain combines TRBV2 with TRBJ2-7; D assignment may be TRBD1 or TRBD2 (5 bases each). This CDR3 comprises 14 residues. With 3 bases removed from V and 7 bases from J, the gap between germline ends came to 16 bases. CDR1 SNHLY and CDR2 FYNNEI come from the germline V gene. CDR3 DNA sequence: TGTGCCAGCAGTGATGGACACGGACTTGTGGAGCAGTACTTC. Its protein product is CASSDGHGLVEQYF.

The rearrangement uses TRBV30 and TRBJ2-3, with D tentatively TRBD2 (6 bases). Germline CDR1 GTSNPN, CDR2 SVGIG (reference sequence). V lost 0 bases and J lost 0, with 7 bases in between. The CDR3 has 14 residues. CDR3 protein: CAWSVGGSTDTQYF. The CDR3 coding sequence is TGTGCCTGGAGTGTGGGGGGTAGCACAGATACGCAGTATTTT.

The chain's CDR3 is CASSPAGREETQYF. CDR3 sequence (DNA): TGTGCCAGCTCACCCGCGGGGAGGGAAGAGACCCAGTACTTC. This rearrangement joins TRBV18 to TRBJ2-5; 7 positions agree with TRBD2. The CDR3 is made up of 14 amino acids. V lost 3 bases and J lost 3; bases outside the gene matches: 4. Germline loops: CDR1 KGHSH, CDR2 LQKENI.

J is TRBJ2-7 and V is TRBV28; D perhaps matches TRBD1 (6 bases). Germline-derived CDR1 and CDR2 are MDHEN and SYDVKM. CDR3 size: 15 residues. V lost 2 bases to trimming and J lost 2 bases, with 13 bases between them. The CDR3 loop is CASSLQSDRTYEQYF. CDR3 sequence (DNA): TGTGCCAGCAGTTTACAGTCCGACAGGACCTACGAGCAGTACTTC.

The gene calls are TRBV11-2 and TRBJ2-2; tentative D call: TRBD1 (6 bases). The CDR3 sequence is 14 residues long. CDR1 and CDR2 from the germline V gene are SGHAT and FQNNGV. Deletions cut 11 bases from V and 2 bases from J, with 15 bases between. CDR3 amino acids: CAGKPGHNTGELFF. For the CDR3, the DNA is TGTGCCGGTAAACCGGGACACAACACCGGGGAGCTGTTTTTT.

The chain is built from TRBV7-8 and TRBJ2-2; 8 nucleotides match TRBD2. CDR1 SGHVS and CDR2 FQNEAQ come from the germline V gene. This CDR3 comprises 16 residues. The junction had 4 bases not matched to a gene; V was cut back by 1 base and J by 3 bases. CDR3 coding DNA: TGTGCCAGCAGCTTAGATGCGGGAGGATACACCGGGGAGCTGTTTTTT. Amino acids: CASSLDAGGYTGELFF. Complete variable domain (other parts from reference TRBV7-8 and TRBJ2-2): GAGVSQSPRYKVAKRGQDVALRCDPISGHVSLFWYQQALGQGPEFLTYFQNEAQLDKSGLPSDRFFAERPEGSVSTLKIQRTQQEDSAVYLCASSLDAGGYTGELFFGEGSRLTVL.

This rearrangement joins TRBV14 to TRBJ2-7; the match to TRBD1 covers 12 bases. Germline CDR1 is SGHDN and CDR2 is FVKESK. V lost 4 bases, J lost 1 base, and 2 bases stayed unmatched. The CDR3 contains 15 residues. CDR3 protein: CASSRGQGASYEQYF. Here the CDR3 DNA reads TGTGCCAGCAGCCGGGGACAGGGGGCTTCCTACGAGCAGTACTTC.

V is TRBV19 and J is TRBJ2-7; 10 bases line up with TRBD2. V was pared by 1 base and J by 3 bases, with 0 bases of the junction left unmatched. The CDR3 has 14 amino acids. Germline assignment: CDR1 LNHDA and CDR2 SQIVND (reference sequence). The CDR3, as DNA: TGTGCCAGTAGTATAGGGACTAGCGGCTACGAGCAGTACTTC. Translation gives CASSIGTSGYEQYF.

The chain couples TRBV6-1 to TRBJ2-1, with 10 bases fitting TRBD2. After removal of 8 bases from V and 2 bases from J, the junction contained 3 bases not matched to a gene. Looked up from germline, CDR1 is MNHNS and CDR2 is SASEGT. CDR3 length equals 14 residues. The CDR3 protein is CASGTSVTYNEQFF. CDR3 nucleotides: TGTGCCAGCGGGACTAGCGTCACCTACAATGAGCAGTTCTTC.

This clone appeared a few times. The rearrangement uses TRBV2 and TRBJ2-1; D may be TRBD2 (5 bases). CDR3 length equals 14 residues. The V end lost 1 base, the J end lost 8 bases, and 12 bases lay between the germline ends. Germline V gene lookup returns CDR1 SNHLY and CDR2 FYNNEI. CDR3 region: CASSEDWENDEQFF. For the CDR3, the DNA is TGTGCCAGCAGTGAAGATTGGGAGAATGATGAGCAGTTCTTC.

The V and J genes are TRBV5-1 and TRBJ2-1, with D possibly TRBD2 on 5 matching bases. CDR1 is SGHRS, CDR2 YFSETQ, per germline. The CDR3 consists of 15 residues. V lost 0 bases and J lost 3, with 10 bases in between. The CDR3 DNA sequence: TGCGCCAGCAGCTTGGAACGCGGGTTCTACAATGAGCAGTTCTTC. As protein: CASSLERGFYNEQFF. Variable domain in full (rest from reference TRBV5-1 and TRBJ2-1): KAGVTQTPRYLIKTRGQQVTLSCSPISGHRSVSWYQQTPGQGLQFLFEYFSETQRNKGNFPGRFSGRQFSNSRSEMNVSTLELGDSALYLCASSLERGFYNEQFFGPGTRLTVL.

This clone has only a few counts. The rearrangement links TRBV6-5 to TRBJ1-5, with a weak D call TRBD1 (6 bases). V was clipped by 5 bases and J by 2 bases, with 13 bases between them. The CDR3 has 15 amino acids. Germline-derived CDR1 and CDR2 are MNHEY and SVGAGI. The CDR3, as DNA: TGTGCCAGCAGTACCGGCAGGGGAGGCAATCAGCCCCAGCATTTT. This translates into CASSTGRGGNQPQHF.

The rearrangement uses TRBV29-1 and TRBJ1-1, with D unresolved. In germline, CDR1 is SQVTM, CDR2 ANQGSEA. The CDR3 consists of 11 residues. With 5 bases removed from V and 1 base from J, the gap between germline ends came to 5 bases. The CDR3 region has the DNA TGCAGCGTTCCAGGGAACACTGAAGCTTTCTTT. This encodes CSVPGNTEAFF.

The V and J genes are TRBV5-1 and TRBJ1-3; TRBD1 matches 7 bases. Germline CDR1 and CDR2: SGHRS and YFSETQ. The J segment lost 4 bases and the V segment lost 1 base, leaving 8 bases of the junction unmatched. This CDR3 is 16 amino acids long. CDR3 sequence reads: CASSLSSSDRGNTIYF. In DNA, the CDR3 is TGCGCCAGCAGCTTGTCATCCTCGGACAGGGGAAACACCATATATTTT.

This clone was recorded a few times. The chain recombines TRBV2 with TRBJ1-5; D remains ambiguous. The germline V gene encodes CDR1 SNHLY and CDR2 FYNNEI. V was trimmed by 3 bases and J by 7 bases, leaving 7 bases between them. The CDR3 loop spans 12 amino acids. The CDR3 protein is CASSDLNQPQHF. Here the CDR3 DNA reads TGTGCCAGCAGTGACTTGAACCAGCCCCAGCATTTT.

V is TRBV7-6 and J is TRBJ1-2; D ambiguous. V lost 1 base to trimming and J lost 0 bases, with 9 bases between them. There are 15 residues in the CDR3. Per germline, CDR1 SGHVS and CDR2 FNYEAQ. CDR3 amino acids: CASSLDPGTNYGYTF. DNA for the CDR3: TGTGCCAGCAGCTTAGATCCAGGAACTAACTATGGCTACACCTTC.

CDR3 amino acids: CASSQDRFVYEQYF. The CDR3, as DNA: TGCGCCAGCAGCCAAGATCGGTTCGTCTACGAGCAGTACTTC. The chain combines TRBV4-1 with TRBJ2-7; D is unclear. The CDR3 contains 14 residues. Germline CDR1 reads MGHRA; CDR2 reads YSYEKL. Trimming cost V 0 bases and J 3 bases, with 9 bases left between them.